This T cell receptor beta chain appears in the sequencing data of a study of cytomegalovirus exposure and HLA in healthy donors. General observations from the study: Many donors shared some public TCRs, even though most TCR sequences were rare. Cytomegalovirus status, reportedly, was diagnosed with high specificity and sensitivity by the classifier.

Only in-frame clones appear in the TCRdb table, and some are missing; sequencing was by immunoSEQ multiplex PCR. The sample shows around 180,000 clones, 86% of them seen only once. Separate from the approximately 670-subject first cohort was the approximately 120-subject validation cohort, to which the donors belonged. As to this clone: Its antigen remains unidentified.

This CDR3 has 13 amino acids. V was trimmed by 1 base and J by 7 bases, leaving 11 bases between them. The germline CDR1 and CDR2 sequences are SGHRS and YFSETQ. The genes are TRBV5-1 and TRBJ1-1; D unclear. The specimen was PBMCs. The TCR sequence derives from a woman between 18 and 30 years old in good health and CMV-seronegative. The CDR3, as DNA: TGCGCCAGCAGCTTGTCGGGAAGCTATGAAGCTTTCTTT. Translating gives CASSLSGSYEAFF.